This entry lists 27 T cell receptor beta chains sequenced from one sample in a study of regulatory T cells in long-lasting Graves disease. For TCR beta, libraries came from iRepertoire HTBI primers and Arm-PCR of CDR3 regions. TCRdb re-derived calls from the multiplex PCR reads in MiXCR, one entry per CDR3 protein. The sample lists hundreds of thousands of distinct CDR3 sequences; roughly 16% were seen once. Specified time point: newly diagnosed GD, antithyroid drugs for less than 3 months. The TCR library was prepared using RNA isolated from PBMCs. The data were also submitted as part of a second study, on T cells in Graves' hyperthyroidism and ophthalmopathy.

The material was peripheral blood mononuclear cells (PBMCs), obtained at new diagnosis, from a patient treated with antithyroid drugs. These receptors all come from a woman in her twenties or thirties with Graves disease.

This clonotype showed up many times. The V call is TRBV10-2, the J call TRBJ2-7, with D unclear. The V gene lost 3 bases and the J gene lost 3 bases, with 12 bases spanning the gap. Germline lookup yields CDR1 WSHSY and CDR2 SAAADI. The CDR3 is made up of 14 amino acids. The CDR3 nucleotides are TGCGCCAGCAGTGATAACATCATGGACTACGAGCAGTACTTC. As protein: CASSDNIMDYEQYF.

The sample holds a few counts of this clonotype. The genes are TRBV24-1 and TRBJ1-5; 11 bases fit TRBD1. This CDR3 comprises 17 residues. With 4 bases clipped from V and 3 bases from J, the junction kept 7 bases outside the gene matches. Germline CDR1 and CDR2: KGHDR and SFDVKD. CDR3 sequence (DNA): TGTGCCACCAGTGACCACGGACAGGGGGCCCTCAATCAGCCCCAGCATTTT. This sequence encodes CATSDHGQGALNQPQHF.

This clonotype was seen more than once but under ten times. A read error may be the cause here, since a much bigger clone is one base away. This sequence joins TRBV20-1 and TRBJ2-7; the D is unclear. CDR1 and CDR2 from the germline V gene are DFQATT and SNEGSKA (reference sequence). CDR3 length: 14 residues. V was shortened by 5 bases and J by 2 bases, with 16 bases between the two germline ends. The CDR3 reads CSAPKPSSPYEQYF. The CDR3 nucleotides read TGCAGTGCTCCTAAACCCTCGTCACCCTACGAGCAGTACTTC.

Points on this clonotype: A read error may explain this, as a much larger clone is one base away. The V and J genes are TRBV6-2 or TRBV6-3 and TRBJ2-7, with D perhaps given as TRBD1 or TRBD2 (5 bases each). Germline CDR1 MNHEY, CDR2 SVGEGT. This CDR3 is 15 amino acids long. DNA for the CDR3: TGTACCAGCAGTTACTTTTCAGGGAGTTACTACGAGCAGTACTTC. Protein product: CTSSYFSGSYYEQYF.

The chain couples TRBV19 to TRBJ2-1, with D possibly being TRBD1 or TRBD2 (5 bases each). CDR3 length equals 16 residues. The V end was cut by 10 bases, the J end by 8 bases, with 27 bases between. CDR1 is LNHDA, CDR2 SQIVND, per germline (reference sequence). The CDR3 spells CATKWKGGGSWDEQFF. The CDR3 bases are TGTGCCACCAAATGGAAGGGTGGGGGTTCCTGGGATGAGCAGTTCTTC.

This clonotype was seen repeatedly, ten times or more. The rearrangement uses TRBV20-1 and TRBJ1-5; no reliable D call. CDR3 length equals 15 residues. CDR1 is DFQATT and CDR2 is SNEGSKA in the germline V gene (reference sequence). V lost 0 bases, J lost 1 base, and 10 bases lay in between. The CDR3 loop reads CSARDPSHSNQPQHF. In DNA form, the CDR3 reads TGCAGTGCTAGAGACCCCTCCCACAGCAATCAGCCCCAGCATTTT.

This clonotype was observed a few times. J is TRBJ1-6 and V is TRBV30, with a weak D call TRBD1 (5 bases). Germline V gene lookup returns CDR1 GTSNPN and CDR2 SVGIG (reference sequence). V was shortened by 2 bases and J by 12 bases, with 14 bases between the two germline ends. CDR3 length: 13 residues. DNA for the CDR3: TGTGCCTGGAGTTCGGACAACTCCTTACCCCTCCACTTT. Encoded protein: CAWSSDNSLPLHF.

Many counts were recorded for this clonotype. The chain combines TRBV6-1 with TRBJ1-4; a weak D match, TRBD1 (5 bases). The germline V and J ends were trimmed by 6 bases and 0 bases, with 11 bases remaining between them. This CDR3 spans 15 amino acids. Germline loops: CDR1 MNHNS, CDR2 SASEGT. The CDR3 nucleotides read TGTGCCAGCAGGGACACCCGCTCAACTAATGAAAAACTGTTTTTT. Translated: CASRDTRSTNEKLFF.

The table lists this clonotype with many counts. The chain recombines TRBV25-1 with TRBJ1-5; D uncertain. Trimming left V 4 bases short and J 5 bases short, with 6 bases between. The CDR3 runs 12 residues. Per the germline V gene, CDR1 is MGHDK and CDR2 is SYGVNS. CDR3 nucleotide sequence: TGTGCCAGCAGTGGGGGAGATCAGCCCCAGCATTTT. Residues: CASSGGDQPQHF. The complete variable domain, with remaining parts taken from reference TRBV25-1 and TRBJ1-5, reads EADIYQTPRYLVIGTGKKITLECSQTMGHDKMYWYQQDPGMELHLIHYSYGVNSTEKGDLSSESTVSRIRTEHFPLTLESARPSHTSQYLCASSGGDQPQHFGDGTRLSIL.

The chain recombines TRBV3-1 with TRBJ2-1, with D hard to call. This CDR3 contains 14 residues. V lost 1 base and J 11 bases, leaving 15 bases between the germline ends. Germline CDR1 reads LGHDT; CDR2 reads YNNKEL (reference sequence). CDR3 sequence: CASSQGSSIYKQFF. CDR3 in DNA: TGTGCCAGCAGCCAAGGTAGTAGCATCTATAAGCAGTTCTTC.

A few counts support this clonotype. CDR3 loop: CASSLARRAGSYGYTF. In DNA, the CDR3 is TGTGCCAGCAGTTTAGCTCGTAGGGCAGGGAGCTATGGCTACACCTTC. The V call is TRBV12-3 or TRBV12-4, the J call TRBJ1-2, with D maybe TRBD1 (5 bases). With 0 bases removed from V and 4 bases from J, the gap between germline ends came to 15 bases. This CDR3 has 16 amino acids.

This clonotype was observed many times. This chain uses TRBV10-3 with TRBJ1-1; TRBD1 agrees at 9 bases. Germline values: CDR1 ENHRY, CDR2 SYGVKD. V was pared by 6 bases and J by 5 bases, with 7 bases of the junction left unmatched. This CDR3 spans 14 amino acids. In DNA, the CDR3 is TGTGCCATCAGCTGGACAGGGGAGGGGACTGAAGCTTTCTTT. This codes for CAISWTGEGTEAFF.

The rearrangement links TRBV19 to TRBJ1-5, with TRBD1 matching over 7 bases. Per the germline V gene, CDR1 is LNHDA and CDR2 is SQIVND (reference sequence). The CDR3 contains 15 residues. V lost 11 bases and J lost 4; bases outside the gene matches: 14. The CDR3 nucleotides are TGTGCCTCCCATGGAGGGACAGTAAAAAATCAGCCCCAGCATTTT. Protein product: CASHGGTVKNQPQHF.

This clonotype occurred many times. This chain connects TRBV19 to TRBJ2-7; D ambiguous. The ends were cut back, 3 bases at V and 1 base at J, with 7 bases in the middle. The germline V gene has CDR1 LNHDA and CDR2 SQIVND (reference sequence). The CDR3 loop spans 13 amino acids. CDR3 DNA: TGTGCCAGTAGTATTGGTGGGTCCTACGAGCAGTACTTC. As protein: CASSIGGSYEQYF.

The sample holds many counts of this clonotype. This chain uses TRBV7-8 with TRBJ1-2; no clear D. Trimming removed 0 bases at V and 0 bases at J, with 11 bases between. The CDR3 runs 16 residues. Germline CDR1 and CDR2: SGHVS and FQNEAQ. The CDR3 reads CASSLASRRTNYGYTF. CDR3 DNA: TGTGCCAGCAGCTTAGCCTCGCGCAGAACTAACTATGGCTACACCTTC.

This clonotype came up a few times. The rearrangement uses TRBV10-3 and TRBJ2-7, with TRBD1 identical over 8 bases. Germline V lookup: CDR1 ENHRY, CDR2 SYGVKD. With V trimmed by 10 bases and J by 7 bases, 15 bases remained unmatched. The CDR3 extends over 14 amino acids. CDR3 sequence (DNA): TGTGCCACAATGGGACAGGATCGTGCATATGAGCAGTACTTC. It yields the protein CATMGQDRAYEQYF.

The genes are TRBV2 and TRBJ2-5; D ambiguous. This CDR3 contains 13 residues. V lost 4 bases and J lost 5, with 11 bases in between. Germline V gene data show CDR1 as SNHLY and CDR2 as FYNNEI. CDR3 sequence reads: CASSGRMVETQYF. The CDR3, as DNA: TGTGCCAGCAGTGGGCGGATGGTGGAGACCCAGTACTTC.

This clonotype was seen once. The J gene is TRBJ2-2, the V gene TRBV14; D perhaps matches TRBD1 (6 bases). V was cut by 2 bases and J by 5 bases, with 12 bases left in between. The germline V gene has CDR1 SGHDN and CDR2 FVKESK. The CDR3 sequence is 15 residues long. DNA of the CDR3: TGTGCCAGCAGCCAACACGAAAGGGGGACCGGGGAGCTGTTTTTT. This gives the protein CASSQHERGTGELFF.

The chain joins TRBV20-1 to TRBJ1-6; TRBD1 aligns across 8 bases. Germline CDR1 reads DFQATT; CDR2 reads SNEGSKA (reference sequence). This CDR3 spans 18 amino acids. Losses at the gene ends were 4 bases for V and 5 bases for J; bases not matched to a gene: 16. CDR3 amino acids: CSAIGRSGQGENNSPLHF. The CDR3 DNA reads TGCAGTGCTATCGGACGGAGTGGACAGGGAGAGAATAATTCACCCCTCCACTTT.

There are many counts of this clonotype. The gene calls are TRBV2 and TRBJ2-1, with D perhaps TRBD2 (6 bases). V was shortened by 8 bases and J by 8 bases, with 7 bases between the two germline ends. This CDR3 contains 10 residues. Germline CDR1 and CDR2: SNHLY and FYNNEI. CDR3 amino acids: CASAGYEQFF. In DNA form, the CDR3 reads TGTGCCAGCGCGGGGTATGAGCAGTTCTTC.

This clonotype was recorded a few times. Relative to the germline gene, one junction end is altered; a read error may explain this. The V call is TRBV28, the J call TRBJ2-3, with TRBD2 matching 10 bases. This CDR3 region has 17 residues. CDR1 is MDHEN, CDR2 SYDVKM, per germline. The CDR3 sequence is CASTLEEREGLGDTQYF. In nucleotides, the CDR3 is TGTGCCAGCACTTTAGAGGAGCGGGAGGGCCTGGGAGATACGCAGTATTTT.

This clonotype was counted a few times. The rearrangement joins TRBV4-1 to TRBJ2-5, with 10 bases fitting TRBD2. The CDR3 extends over 17 amino acids. V lost 1 base, J lost 5 bases, and 10 bases stayed unmatched. The V gene's germline CDR1 is MGHRA and CDR2 YSYEKL. CDR3 DNA sequence: TGCGCCAGCAGCCAAGCCCAAGCGGGAGGGCCAGAGGAGACCCAGTACTTC. Amino acid sequence: CASSQAQAGGPEETQYF.

V gene TRBV12-3 or TRBV12-4 combines with J gene TRBJ1-6, with D possibly matching TRBD1 (5 bases). The CDR3 length is 17 residues. The germline V and J ends were trimmed by 5 bases and 3 bases, with 17 bases remaining between them. DNA of the CDR3: TGTGCCAGCAGTCTACGAATGGGGCTTGGCTATAATTCACCCCTCCACTTT. This sequence encodes CASSLRMGLGYNSPLHF.

The chain recombines TRBV19 with TRBJ2-1; D unclear. The CDR3 runs to 15 residues. The germline CDR1 and CDR2 sequences are LNHDA and SQIVND (reference sequence). V lost 8 bases and J lost 0, with 14 bases in between. The CDR3 region has the DNA TGTGCCAGTTCGATGCGGCAGAGCTCCTACAATGAGCAGTTCTTC. It encodes CASSMRQSSYNEQFF.

The V call is TRBV5-1, the J call TRBJ1-2; D is possibly TRBD1 (5 bases). This CDR3 region has 14 residues. Looked up from germline, CDR1 is SGHRS and CDR2 is YFSETQ. With 8 bases removed from V and 5 bases from J, the gap between germline ends came to 19 bases. In DNA form, the CDR3 reads TGCGCCAGTCAACCCATGACAGCCAGTTATGGCTACACCTTC. This encodes CASQPMTASYGYTF. Based on the CDR3 plus reference TRBV5-1 and TRBJ1-2, the full variable domain is KAGVTQTPRYLIKTRGQQVTLSCSPISGHRSVSWYQQTPGQGLQFLFEYFSETQRNKGNFPGRFSGRQFSNSRSEMNVSTLELGDSALYLCASQPMTASYGYTFGSGTRLTVV.

The chain is built from TRBV25-1 and TRBJ1-1; maybe TRBD1 (6 bases). The V gene lost 3 bases and the J gene lost 7 bases, with 9 bases spanning the gap. The germline V gene has CDR1 MGHDK and CDR2 SYGVNS. This CDR3 region has 12 residues. For the CDR3, the DNA is TGTGCCAGCAGTGAGCGAGGGGGTGAAGCTTTCTTT. It encodes CASSERGGEAFF.

This clonotype was picked up many times. The chain uses TRBV20-1 and TRBJ2-7; 9 nucleotides align to TRBD2. V shed 6 bases, J shed 2 bases, and the junction held 14 bases outside the gene matches. Germline CDR1 is DFQATT and CDR2 is SNEGSKA (reference sequence). This CDR3 spans 16 amino acids. The CDR3 here is CSAVEPLAGKTYEQYF. The CDR3 DNA reads as TGCAGTGCCGTAGAACCACTAGCGGGTAAAACCTACGAGCAGTACTTC.